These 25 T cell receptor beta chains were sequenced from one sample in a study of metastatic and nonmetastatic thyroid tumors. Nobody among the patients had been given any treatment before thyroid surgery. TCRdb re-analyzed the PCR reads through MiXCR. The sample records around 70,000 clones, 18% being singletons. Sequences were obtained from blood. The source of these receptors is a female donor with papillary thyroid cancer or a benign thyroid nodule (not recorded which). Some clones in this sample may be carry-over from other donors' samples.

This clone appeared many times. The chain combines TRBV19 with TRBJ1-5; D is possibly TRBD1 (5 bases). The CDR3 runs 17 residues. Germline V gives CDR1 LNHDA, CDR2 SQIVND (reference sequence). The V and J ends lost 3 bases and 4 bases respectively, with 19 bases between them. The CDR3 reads CASSIQSSGLLNQPQHF. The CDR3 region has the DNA TGTGCCAGTAGTATCCAGAGTTCAGGGTTGCTGAATCAGCCCCAGCATTTT.

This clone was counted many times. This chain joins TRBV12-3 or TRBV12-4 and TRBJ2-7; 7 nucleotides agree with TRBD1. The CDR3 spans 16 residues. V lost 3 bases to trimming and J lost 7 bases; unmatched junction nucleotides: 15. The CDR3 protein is CASSLGRGYEGLEQYF. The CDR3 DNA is TGTGCCAGCAGTTTGGGCAGGGGGTACGAGGGCCTTGAGCAGTACTTC.

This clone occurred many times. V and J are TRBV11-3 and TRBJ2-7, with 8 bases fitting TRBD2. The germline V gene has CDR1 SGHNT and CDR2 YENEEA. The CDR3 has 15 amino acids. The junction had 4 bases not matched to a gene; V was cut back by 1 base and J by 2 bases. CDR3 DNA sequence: TGTGCCAGCAGCTTAGGACTAGCGTTGGCCTACGAGCAGTACTTC. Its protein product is CASSLGLALAYEQYF.

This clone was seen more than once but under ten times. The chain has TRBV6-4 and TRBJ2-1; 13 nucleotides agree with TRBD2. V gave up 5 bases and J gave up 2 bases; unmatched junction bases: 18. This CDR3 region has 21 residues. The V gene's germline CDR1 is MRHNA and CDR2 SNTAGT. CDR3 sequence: CASSRRPGTSGMAMAYNEQFF. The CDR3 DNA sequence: TGTGCCAGCAGTCGCCGGCCCGGGACTAGCGGGATGGCCATGGCCTACAATGAGCAGTTCTTC.

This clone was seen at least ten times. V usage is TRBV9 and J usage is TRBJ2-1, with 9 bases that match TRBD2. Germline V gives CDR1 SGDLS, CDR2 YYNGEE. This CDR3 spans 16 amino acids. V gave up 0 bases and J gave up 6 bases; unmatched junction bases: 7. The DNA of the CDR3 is TGTGCCAGCAGCGTAGGCGGTAGCGGGAGTTCCAATGAGCAGTTCTTC. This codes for CASSVGGSGSSNEQFF.

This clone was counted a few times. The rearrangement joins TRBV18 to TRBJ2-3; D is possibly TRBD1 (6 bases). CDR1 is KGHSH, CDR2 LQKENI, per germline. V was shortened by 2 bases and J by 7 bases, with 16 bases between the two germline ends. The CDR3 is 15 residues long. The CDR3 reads CASSPGGKSGYTQYF. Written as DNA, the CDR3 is TGTGCCAGCTCACCAGGGGGCAAAAGCGGTTATACGCAGTATTTT.

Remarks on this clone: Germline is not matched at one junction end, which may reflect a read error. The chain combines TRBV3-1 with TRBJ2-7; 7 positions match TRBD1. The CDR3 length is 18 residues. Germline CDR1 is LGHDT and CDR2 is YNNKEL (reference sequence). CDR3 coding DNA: TGTGCCAGCATCCAAGATTGTTCCATAACGGGACAGATTTACGAGCAGTACTTC. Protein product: CASIQDCSITGQIYEQYF.

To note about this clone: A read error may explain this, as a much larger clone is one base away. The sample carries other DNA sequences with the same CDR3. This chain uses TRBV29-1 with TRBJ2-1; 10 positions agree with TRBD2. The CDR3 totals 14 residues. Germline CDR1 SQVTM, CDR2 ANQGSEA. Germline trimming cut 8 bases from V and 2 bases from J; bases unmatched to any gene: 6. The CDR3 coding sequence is TGCAGCACCAGAGGGACTAGCGCCTACAATGAGCAGTTCTTC. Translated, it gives CSTRGTSAYNEQFF.

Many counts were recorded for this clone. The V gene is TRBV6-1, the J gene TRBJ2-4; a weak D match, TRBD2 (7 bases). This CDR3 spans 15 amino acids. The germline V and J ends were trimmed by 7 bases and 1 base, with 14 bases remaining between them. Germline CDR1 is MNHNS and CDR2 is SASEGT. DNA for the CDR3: TGTGCCAGCACTAGGGGGGGTGAGGCCAAAAACATTCAGTACTTC. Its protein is CASTRGGEAKNIQYF.

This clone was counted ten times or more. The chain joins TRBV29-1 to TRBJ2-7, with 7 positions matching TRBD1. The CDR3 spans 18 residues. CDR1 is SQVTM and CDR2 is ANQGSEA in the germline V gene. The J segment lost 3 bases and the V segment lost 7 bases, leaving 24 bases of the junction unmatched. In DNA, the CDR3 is TGCAGCGAGCCGGAAGAAGATAACACGGACAGGAAATTCTACGAGCAGTACTTC. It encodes CSEPEEDNTDRKFYEQYF.

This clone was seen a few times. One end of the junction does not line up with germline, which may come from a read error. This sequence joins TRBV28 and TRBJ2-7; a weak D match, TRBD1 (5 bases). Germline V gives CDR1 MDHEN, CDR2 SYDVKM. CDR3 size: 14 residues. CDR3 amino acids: CASSAGYSSFEQYF. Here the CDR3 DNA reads TGTGCCAGCAGTGCAGGGTATTCATCCTTCGAGCAGTACTTC.

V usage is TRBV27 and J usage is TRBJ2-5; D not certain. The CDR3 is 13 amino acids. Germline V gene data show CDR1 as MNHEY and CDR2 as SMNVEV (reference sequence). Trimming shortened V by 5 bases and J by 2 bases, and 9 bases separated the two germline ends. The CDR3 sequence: CASSTRPQETQYF. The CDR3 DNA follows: TGTGCCAGCAGTACACGGCCTCAAGAGACCCAGTACTTC.

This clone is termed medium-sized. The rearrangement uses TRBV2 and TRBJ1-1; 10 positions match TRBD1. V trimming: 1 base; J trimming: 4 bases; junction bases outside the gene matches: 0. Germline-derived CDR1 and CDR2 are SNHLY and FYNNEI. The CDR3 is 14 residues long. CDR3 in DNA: TGTGCCAGCAGTGAAGGGACAGGGGGCACTGAAGCTTTCTTT. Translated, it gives CASSEGTGGTEAFF.

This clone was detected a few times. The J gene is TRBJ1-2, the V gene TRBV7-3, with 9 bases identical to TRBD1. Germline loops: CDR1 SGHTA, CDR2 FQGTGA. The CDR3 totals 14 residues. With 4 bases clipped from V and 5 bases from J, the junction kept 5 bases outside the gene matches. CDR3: CASSSGQGSYGYTF. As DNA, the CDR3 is TGTGCCAGCAGCTCGGGACAGGGTTCTTATGGCTACACCTTC.

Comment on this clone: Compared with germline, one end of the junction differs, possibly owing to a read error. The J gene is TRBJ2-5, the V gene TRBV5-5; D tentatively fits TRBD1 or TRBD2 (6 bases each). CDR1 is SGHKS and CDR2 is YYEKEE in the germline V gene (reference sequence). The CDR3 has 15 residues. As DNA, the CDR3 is TGTGCCAGCAGCTTGGAGGTCGGGGGCCGGGAGAACCAGTACTTC. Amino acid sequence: CASSLEVGGRENQYF.

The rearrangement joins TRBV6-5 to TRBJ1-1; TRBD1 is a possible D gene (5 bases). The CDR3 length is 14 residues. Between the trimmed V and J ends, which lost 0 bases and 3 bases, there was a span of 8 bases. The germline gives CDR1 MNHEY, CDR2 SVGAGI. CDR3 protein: CASSYSSRDTEAFF. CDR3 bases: TGTGCCAGCAGTTACTCGAGCAGGGACACTGAAGCTTTCTTT.

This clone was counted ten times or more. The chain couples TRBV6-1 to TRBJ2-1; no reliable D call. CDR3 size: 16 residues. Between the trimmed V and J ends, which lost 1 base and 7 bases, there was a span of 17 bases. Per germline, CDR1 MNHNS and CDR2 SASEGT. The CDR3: CASSEEPWSLDNEQFF. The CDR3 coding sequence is TGTGCCAGCAGTGAAGAACCGTGGAGTCTAGATAATGAGCAGTTCTTC.

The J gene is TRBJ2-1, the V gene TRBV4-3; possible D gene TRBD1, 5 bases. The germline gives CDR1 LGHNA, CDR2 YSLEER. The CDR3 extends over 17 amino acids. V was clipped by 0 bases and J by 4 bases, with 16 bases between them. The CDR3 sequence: CASSQENWGTRYNEQFF. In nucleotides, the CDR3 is TGCGCCAGCAGCCAAGAGAATTGGGGCACAAGGTACAATGAGCAGTTCTTC.

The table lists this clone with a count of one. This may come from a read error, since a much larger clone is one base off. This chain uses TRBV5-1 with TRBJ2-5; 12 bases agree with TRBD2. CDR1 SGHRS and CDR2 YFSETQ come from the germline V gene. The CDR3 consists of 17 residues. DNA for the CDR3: TGCGCCAGCAGCTTGGGAGTCCTAGCGGGAGGGCAAGATACCCAGTACTTC. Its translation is CASSLGVLAGGQDTQYF.

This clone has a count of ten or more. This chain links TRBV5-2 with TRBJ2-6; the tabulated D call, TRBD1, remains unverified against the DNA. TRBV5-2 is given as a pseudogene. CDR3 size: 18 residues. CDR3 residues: CASSASGSQLSGANVLTF. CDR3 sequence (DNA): TGTGCCAGCAGCGCGTCCGGGTCCCAACTCTCTGGGGCCAACGTCCTGACTTTC.

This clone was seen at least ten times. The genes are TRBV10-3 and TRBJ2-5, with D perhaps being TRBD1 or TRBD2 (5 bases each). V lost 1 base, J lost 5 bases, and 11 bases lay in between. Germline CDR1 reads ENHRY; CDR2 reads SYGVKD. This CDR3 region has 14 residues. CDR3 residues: CAISEYEGTETQYF. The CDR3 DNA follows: TGTGCCATCAGTGAGTACGAGGGGACGGAGACCCAGTACTTC.

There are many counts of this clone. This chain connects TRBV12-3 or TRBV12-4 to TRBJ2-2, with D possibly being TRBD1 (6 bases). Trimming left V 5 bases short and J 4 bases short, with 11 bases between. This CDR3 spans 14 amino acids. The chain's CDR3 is CASSPTGSTGELFF. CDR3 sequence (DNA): TGTGCCAGCAGTCCCACAGGGAGCACCGGGGAGCTGTTTTTT.

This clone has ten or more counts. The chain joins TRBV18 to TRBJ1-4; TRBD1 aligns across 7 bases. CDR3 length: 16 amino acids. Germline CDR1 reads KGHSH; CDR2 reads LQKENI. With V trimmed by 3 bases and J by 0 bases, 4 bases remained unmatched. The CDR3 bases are TGTGCCAGCTCACCCCAGGGGGTTACAACTAATGAAAAACTGTTTTTT. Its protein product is CASSPQGVTTNEKLFF.

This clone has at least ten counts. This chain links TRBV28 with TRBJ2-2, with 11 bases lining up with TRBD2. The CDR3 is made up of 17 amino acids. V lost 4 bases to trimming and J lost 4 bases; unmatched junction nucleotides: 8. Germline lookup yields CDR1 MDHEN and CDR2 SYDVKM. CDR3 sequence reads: CASSSLTSGRLTGELFF. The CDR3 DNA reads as TGTGCCAGCAGTTCCCTAACTAGCGGGAGACTCACCGGGGAGCTGTTTTTT.

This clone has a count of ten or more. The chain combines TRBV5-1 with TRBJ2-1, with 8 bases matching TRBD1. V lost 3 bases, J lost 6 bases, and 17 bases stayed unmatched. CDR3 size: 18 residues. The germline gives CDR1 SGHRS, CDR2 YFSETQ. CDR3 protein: CASSSLTIDRGVINEQFF. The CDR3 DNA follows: TGCGCCAGCAGCTCACTGACCATAGACAGGGGAGTTATCAATGAGCAGTTCTTC.